This TCR beta chain was sequenced in a study of tumor-infiltrating lymphocytes in primary liver carcinoma. The study co-extracted DNA and RNA from around 20-30 mg of unsorted bulk tissue. The V gene's germline CDR1 is SQVTM and CDR2 ANQGSEA. The CDR3 totals 14 residues. Trimming stripped 4 bases from V and 7 bases from J, with 16 bases between. Using a constant-region primer together with ProtoScript II reverse transcriptase, TCR beta cDNA was made from about 500 ng of total RNA. Libraries of TCR beta came from three nested multiplex PCR rounds with slightly modified ARM-PCR. TRBV1-TRBV30 forward primers paired with a C-beta reverse primer were used in the first two PCR rounds, which ran approximately 10 cycles each. Each CDR3 protein gets one entry after TCRdb re-called the multiplex PCR reads with MiXCR. The top ten hold approximately 8% of the sample, which has 100,000 to 150,000 distinct CDR3 sequences, roughly three fifths seen once.

The gene calls are TRBV29-1 and TRBJ2-2; the D gene is possibly TRBD2 (7 bases). Sequencing was carried out using liver tumor tissue from sampling region 3. The subset denotes: tumor region T3, left-lateral pole. This clonotype originated in a woman in her sixties with primary liver carcinoma and hepatitis B virus infection. As DNA, the CDR3 is TGCAGCGTTGCTCGGGGGGCCGGCCACGGGGAGCTGTTTTTT. Protein sequence: CSVARGAGHGELFF.